This TCR beta chain was obtained from a study of blood T cells in healthy people across ages. General study findings and limits: Diversity of TCR beta per million T cells declined in a roughly linear way with age. Across samples, TCR beta diversity tracked strongly with naive T cell percentage.

This CDR3 region has 15 residues. Germline loops: CDR1 MGHRA, CDR2 YSYEKL. Trimming shortened V by 1 base and J by 0 bases, and 7 bases separated the two germline ends. This clonotype was picked up a small number of times. Its antigen is not known. The use of a sample-barcoded 5' primer and a J-beta primer mix characterized a second PCR of 7 to 11 cycles. All samples gave at least 2.5 million CDR3-containing paired-end reads. Each CDR3 protein gets one entry after TCRdb re-called the 5' RACE reads with MiXCR. The sample carries 800,000 to 950,000 distinct CDR3 sequences, under 50% recorded once. Ranging in age from about 6 to 100, the donors were healthy Caucasian individuals from Russia.

The sequence came from a young man in good health. The specimen sequenced was blood. This chain links TRBV4-1 with TRBJ1-5; no clear D gene. CDR3 nucleotide sequence: TGCGCCAGCAGCCAAGGAGTGGTTAGCAATCAGCCCCAGCATTTT. Protein: CASSQGVVSNQPQHF.